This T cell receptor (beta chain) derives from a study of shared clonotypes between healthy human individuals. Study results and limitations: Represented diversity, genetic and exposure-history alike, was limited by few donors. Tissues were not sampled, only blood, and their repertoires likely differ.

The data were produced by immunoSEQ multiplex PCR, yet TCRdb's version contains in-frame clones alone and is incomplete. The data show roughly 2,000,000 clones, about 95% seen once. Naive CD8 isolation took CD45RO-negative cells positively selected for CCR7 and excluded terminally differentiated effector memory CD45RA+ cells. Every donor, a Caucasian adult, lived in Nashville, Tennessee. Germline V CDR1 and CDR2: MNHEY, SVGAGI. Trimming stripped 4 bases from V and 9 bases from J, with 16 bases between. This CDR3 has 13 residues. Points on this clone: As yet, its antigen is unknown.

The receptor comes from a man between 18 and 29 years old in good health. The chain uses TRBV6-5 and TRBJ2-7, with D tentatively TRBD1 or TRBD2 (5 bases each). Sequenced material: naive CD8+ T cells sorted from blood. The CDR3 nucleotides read TGTGCCAGCAGTTCAGGGTCGGGAAACGGGCAGTACTTC. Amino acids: CASSSGSGNGQYF.